This record looks at one T cell receptor beta chain sequence and its context. Per the germline V gene, CDR1 is LNHDA and CDR2 is SQIVND (reference sequence). This CDR3 region has 13 residues. V lost 4 bases and J lost 3, with 8 bases in between. The sample comes from a study of blood T cells in healthy people across ages. Next came a second PCR, run for about 6 to 11 cycles, which used a sample-barcoded 5' primer along with a J-beta primer mix. Using its own MiXCR run on the 5' RACE reads, TCRdb lists one record per CDR3 protein. The sample consists of about 1.8 million distinct CDR3 sequences, 49% of them appearing once.

The chain uses TRBV19 and TRBJ2-3, with D tentatively TRBD2 (5 bases). Sequencing input: blood. The sequence derives from a woman between 40 and 55 years old in good health. CDR3 sequence (DNA): TGTGCCAGTAGTACCGGGGTAACAGATACGCAGTATTTT. Amino acids: CASSTGVTDTQYF.